Listed below are T cell receptor beta chains from one sample, sequenced in a study of graft-versus-host responses after intestinal transplantation. The data were produced by immunoSEQ multiplex PCR, yet TCRdb's version contains in-frame clones alone and is incomplete. The table lists about 19,000 clones, roughly 80% of them singletons. Here the sequenced sample was PBMCs, taken 14 days after transplant. The receptors shown here come from a human patient who received an intestinal transplant, so some T cells may come from the graft donor. The CDR3 runs from the conserved cysteine through the conserved F or W. The D gene is left open where the match is weak. Some rows mark clone size as missing; the rest say once, few, many or name a class of expanded clone.

size	J	D	V	DNA	CDR3
.	TRBJ2-7	.	TRBV7-2	TGTGCCAGCAGCTTAAAAACCTACGAGCAGTACTTC	CASSLKTYEQYF
.	TRBJ2-5	TRBD2	TRBV15	TGTGCCACCTCCCCCGGACTAGCGGGATCGGAGACCCAGTACTTC	CATSPGLAGSETQYF
.	TRBJ2-7	TRBD2	TRBV5-4	TGTGCCAGCAGCTTGGGGCGGGAGAGGGACGAGCAGTACTTC	CASSLGRERDEQYF
once	TRBJ2-3	TRBD2	TRBV29-1	TGCAGCGTTGAAGAGGGACTAGCGGGAGATACGCAGTATTTT	CSVEEGLAGDTQYF
.	TRBJ2-3	TRBD2	TRBV29-1	TGCAGCGTTGAGGGGCGGGAGAGGAGGACGCAGTATTTT	CSVEGRERRTQYF
.	TRBJ2-7	.	TRBV13	TGTGCCAGCAGCTTAGAGGGACCGATAACCTACGAGCAGTACTTC	CASSLEGPITYEQYF
.	TRBJ2-1	TRBD2	TRBV6-6	TGTGCCAGCAGGACTAGCGGGGGGGTCTACAATGAGCAGTTCTTC	CASRTSGGVYNEQFF
.	TRBJ2-3	.	TRBV5-1	TGCGCCAGCAGCTCACCTCCGGGACGGATCACAGATACGCAGTATTTT	CASSSPPGRITDTQYF
.	TRBJ1-6	.	TRBV30	TGTGCCTGGAGGTCCGGCAATTCACCCCTCCACTTT	CAWRSGNSPLHF
.	TRBJ2-1	.	TRBV28	TGTGCCAGCAGTCCCCCTGAGGGGAGAGCCTACAATGAGCAGTTCTTC	CASSPPEGRAYNEQFF
few	TRBJ1-6	TRBD1	TRBV19	TGTGCCAGTACCCCGGGACAGCGTGGGGGGTCACCCCTCCACTTT	CASTPGQRGGSPLHF
.	TRBJ1-1	.	TRBV9	TGTGCCAGCAGCGTAGGAGGGGCCACTGAAGCTTTCTTT	CASSVGGATEAFF
.	TRBJ1-1	.	TRBV27	TGTGCCAGCAGTTCCCCAGGTGTCACTGAAGCTTTCTTT	CASSSPGVTEAFF
.	TRBJ2-3	.	TRBV4-1	TGCGCCAGCAGCCTTCCGGGACGGAGCACAGATACGCAGTATTTT	CASSLPGRSTDTQYF
once	TRBJ1-6	.	TRBV5-1	TGCGCCAGCAGCTTGTATCCAGAAAATAATTCACCCCTCCACTTT	CASSLYPENNSPLHF
.	TRBJ2-5	TRBD2	TRBV6-1	TGTGCCAGCACCCTAGCGGATTACCAAGAGACCCAGTACTTC	CASTLADYQETQYF
.	TRBJ1-5	.	TRBV5-1	TGCGCCAGCAGCTTGGACGGGGCGAATCAGCCCCAGCATTTT	CASSLDGANQPQHF
.	TRBJ2-7	TRBD2	TRBV23-1	TGCGCCAGCAGTCAAGACCCTAGCGGCCCCCTCGACGAGCAGTACTTC	CASSQDPSGPLDEQYF
.	TRBJ1-1	TRBD1	TRBV6-5	TGTGCCAGCAAACTACAGGGGGCTCTGAACACTGAAGCTTTCTTT	CASKLQGALNTEAFF
.	TRBJ1-2	.	TRBV20-1	TGCAGTGCTAGAAGATCTGGCTACACCTTC	CSARRSGYTF
.	TRBJ2-3	TRBD1	TRBV29-1	TGCAGCGTTGAAGGGGGACAGGGTGGCACAGATACGCAGTATTTT	CSVEGGQGGTDTQYF
.	TRBJ1-1	.	TRBV6-4	TGTGCCTTACATACCCGGGACATGGAGGAGGACACCGAAGCTTTCTTT	CALHTRDMEEDTEAFF
.	TRBJ2-3	.	TRBV6-4	TGTGCCAGCAGTGTCAGGGGGGGCCAAGATACGCAGTATTTT	CASSVRGGQDTQYF
.	TRBJ2-7	TRBD2	TRBV19	TGTGCCAGTAGTATAGCGGGAGGAGGGTACTACGAGCAGTACTTC	CASSIAGGGYYEQYF
few	TRBJ2-7	TRBD1	TRBV9	TGTGCCAGCAGCGTAGCTGGGACAGGGCTCGACGAGCAGTACTTC	CASSVAGTGLDEQYF
.	TRBJ2-3	.	TRBV28	TGTGCCAGCAGTTTAAGTCCAGTGGCAGATACGCAGTATTTT	CASSLSPVADTQYF
.	TRBJ2-1	TRBD1	TRBV10-3	TGTGCCATCAGTGAGTATCCGGGACAGGGGGCAGATGAGCAGTTCTTC	CAISEYPGQGADEQFF
.	TRBJ2-7	TRBD1	TRBV15	TGTGCCACCAGCAGACCCTCCGGGACAGGGGCATACGAGCAGTACTTC	CATSRPSGTGAYEQYF
once	TRBJ1-1	TRBD1	TRBV25-1	TGTGCCAGCAGCTGGACAGGGGGAGTCGAGTCTGAAGCTTTCTTT	CASSWTGGVESEAFF
once	TRBJ2-5	TRBD2	TRBV5-4	TGTGCCAGCAGCCCCGCTAGCGGGATCGGGGAGACCCAGTACTTC	CASSPASGIGETQYF
.	TRBJ2-3	TRBD2	TRBV25-1	TGTGCCAGCAGGGTTGGCGGGAGTGGCACAGATACGCAGTATTTT	CASRVGGSGTDTQYF
.	TRBJ2-7	TRBD2	TRBV9	TGTGCCAGCAGCGTTGACCCGACTAGCGGGATGTACGAGCAGTACTTC	CASSVDPTSGMYEQYF
.	TRBJ2-3	.	TRBV7-3	TGTGCCAGCAGCTTAAATGGGATCCCTCCTTATACGCAGTATTTT	CASSLNGIPPYTQYF
.	TRBJ1-3	.	TRBV5-1	TGCGCCAGCAGTTTAGACCCCGGGGCCTACGGAAACACCATATATTTT	CASSLDPGAYGNTIYF
.	TRBJ2-7	.	TRBV5-1	TGCGCCAGCAGCTACGACAGGTCCTACGAGCAGTACTTC	CASSYDRSYEQYF
.	TRBJ2-5	.	TRBV5-1	TGCGCCAGCAGCTTGGGCCCGGTGGGGCCACAAGAGACCCAGTACTTC	CASSLGPVGPQETQYF
.	TRBJ2-5	.	TRBV13	TGTGCCAGCAGCCCGGCGATAGCGCCCGTTGATGCCCAGTACTTC	CASSPAIAPVDAQYF
.	TRBJ2-3	TRBD2	TRBV5-5	TGTGCCAGCAGCCCAGTGGGGACTAGCGGGATGGATACGCAGTATTTT	CASSPVGTSGMDTQYF
.	TRBJ1-1	.	TRBV5-1	TGCGCCAGCAGCCTCAGGGAGGAAGACTATGTGAACACTGAAGCTTTCTTT	CASSLREEDYVNTEAFF
few	TRBJ2-2	.	TRBV7-7	TGTGCCAGCAGCCCCCGCGCATACACCGGGGAGCTGTTTTTT	CASSPRAYTGELFF
.	TRBJ1-1	TRBD1	TRBV2	TGTGCCAGGGGGGACAGTGACACTGAAGCTTTCTTT	CARGDSDTEAFF
.	TRBJ1-2	.	TRBV11-2	TGTGCCAGCAGCTCCCCACGGGACGGTCAGTTTGGCTACACCTTC	CASSSPRDGQFGYTF
.	TRBJ2-4	TRBD2	TRBV5-6	TGTGCCAGCAGTGGACTTCAGACTAGCGGGAGCTACATTCAGTACTTC	CASSGLQTSGSYIQYF
.	TRBJ1-3	TRBD1	TRBV6-1	TGTGCCAGCACACCAGACAGGGGGTCTGGAAACACCATATATTTT	CASTPDRGSGNTIYF
.	TRBJ2-1	.	TRBV18	TGTGCCAGCTCACGCAAGCCGGGACCCCCCCCGGAGCAGTTCTTC	CASSRKPGPPPEQFF
.	TRBJ2-7	TRBD2	TRBV2	TGTGCCAGCAGTGAAACCTCAAGCGGGGGGGCATACGAGCAGTACTTC	CASSETSSGGAYEQYF
.	TRBJ2-3	TRBD2	TRBV11-2	TGTGCCAGCAGCTTAGATTTGACTAGCGGGGTCTCCAGCCTTTTT	CASSLDLTSGVSSLF
few	TRBJ1-3	.	TRBV6-1	TGTGCCAGCAGTGAAAGTCCTTATGTGGCTGGAAACACCATATATTTT	CASSESPYVAGNTIYF
.	TRBJ2-5	.	TRBV13	TGTGCCAGCAGCCCTCCCGAGGGGGTAAGAGAGACCCAGTACTTC	CASSPPEGVRETQYF
.	TRBJ2-3	.	TRBV19	TGTGCCAGTAGTACCCCAGCGGAGCTAACTACGCAGTATTTT	CASSTPAELTTQYF
.	TRBJ2-2	.	TRBV29-1	TGCAGCGTTGACGGAGGGACGAGGGAGCTGTTTTTT	CSVDGGTRELFF
.	TRBJ2-7	TRBD2	TRBV4-3	TGCGCCAGCAGCCGCCTCCTGGGACTAGCCTACGAGCAGTACTTC	CASSRLLGLAYEQYF
few	TRBJ2-5	.	TRBV6-5	TGTGCCAGCAGTTACTCGGCACTGGCATCGGAGACCCAGTACTTC	CASSYSALASETQYF
.	TRBJ1-2	.	TRBV7-9	TGTGCCAGCAGCAAAGAGGTGGGCGGAGGTGGCTACACCTTC	CASSKEVGGGGYTF